What follows are 24 T cell receptor beta chains derived from one specimen sequenced in a study of blood T cell repertoires in COVID-19. Using immunoSEQ multiplex PCR, the repertoire was profiled, and TCRdb retains in-frame clones only, with some absent. Of 400,000 to 550,000 clones in the sample, nearly 90% were seen once. The sequenced sample consisted of PBMCs or T cells enriched from blood (not recorded which). The receptors were gathered from a woman younger than 35 with acute COVID-19.

The V call is TRBV6-5, the J call TRBJ1-2; D may be TRBD1 (5 bases). CDR1 and CDR2 from the germline V gene are MNHEY and SVGAGI. Trimming shortened V by 0 bases and J by 2 bases, and 10 bases separated the two germline ends. The CDR3 totals 15 residues. The DNA for the CDR3 is TGTGCCAGCAGTTACTCCTCTGACAGAAACTATGGCTACACCTTC. The encoded protein is CASSYSSDRNYGYTF.

This clone showed up just a few times. This chain uses TRBV9 with TRBJ1-2, with a weak D call TRBD1 (5 bases). Trimming left V 0 bases short and J 4 bases short, with 16 bases between. CDR1 SGDLS and CDR2 YYNGEE come from the germline V gene. The CDR3 has 16 amino acids. The CDR3 bases are TGTGCCAGCAGCGTAGGATCTGGGGGGTCTACCTATGGCTACACCTTC. Amino acid sequence: CASSVGSGGSTYGYTF.

This clone was seen just once. The chain links TRBV5-1 to TRBJ2-1, with TRBD2 identical over 7 bases. The germline V gene encodes CDR1 SGHRS and CDR2 YFSETQ. V lost 0 bases to trimming and J lost 2 bases; unmatched junction nucleotides: 2. The CDR3 totals 15 residues. The CDR3 region has the DNA TGCGCCAGCAGCTTGGGGGAGGGCCCCTACAATGAGCAGTTCTTC. Translating gives CASSLGEGPYNEQFF. The full variable domain, completed using reference TRBV5-1 and TRBJ2-1, is KAGVTQTPRYLIKTRGQQVTLSCSPISGHRSVSWYQQTPGQGLQFLFEYFSETQRNKGNFPGRFSGRQFSNSRSEMNVSTLELGDSALYLCASSLGEGPYNEQFFGPGTRLTVL.

The V and J genes are TRBV5-8 and TRBJ2-1, with 12 nucleotides matching TRBD1. Germline V gene lookup returns CDR1 SGHTS and CDR2 YDEGEE. Trimming at V came to 3 bases and at J to 10 bases, leaving 11 bases not matched to a gene. This CDR3 contains 16 residues. The CDR3 coding sequence is TGTGCCAGCAGCTCCGGGACAGGGGGCGAAAATATAGAGCAGTTCTTC. Its translation is CASSSGTGGENIEQFF.

The J gene is TRBJ2-1, the V gene TRBV2; the D gene is possibly TRBD2 (5 bases). Germline V gives CDR1 SNHLY, CDR2 FYNNEI. Trimming pared 4 bases from V and 7 bases from J, leaving 11 bases between. The CDR3 spans 13 residues. The CDR3 loop reads CASSGGLVNEQFF. CDR3 sequence (DNA): TGTGCCAGCAGTGGCGGGCTAGTTAATGAGCAGTTCTTC.

V and J are TRBV2 and TRBJ2-6; possible D gene TRBD2, 5 bases. Germline values: CDR1 SNHLY, CDR2 FYNNEI. V shed 8 bases and J shed 0 bases, with 11 bases lying between them. The CDR3 length is 15 residues. CDR3 residues: CASSSGDSGANVLTF. In nucleotides, the CDR3 is TGTGCCAGCTCATCCGGGGACTCTGGGGCCAACGTCCTGACTTTC.

This rearrangement joins TRBV3-1 (or the pseudogene TRBV3-2) to TRBJ1-1, with TRBD1 matching 8 bases. Germline values: CDR1 LGHDT, CDR2 YNNKEL (reference sequence). There are 14 residues in the CDR3. After removal of 0 bases from V and 8 bases from J, the junction contained 5 bases not matched to a gene. The CDR3 coding sequence is TGTGCCAGCAGCCAAGATCGACAGGGGAGGGAAGCTTTCTTT. Encoded protein: CASSQDRQGREAFF.

The chain uses TRBV19 and TRBJ1-5, with D uncertain. The CDR3 runs to 15 residues. The V gene's germline CDR1 is LNHDA and CDR2 SQIVND (reference sequence). V lost 3 bases and J 0 bases, leaving 9 bases between the germline ends. In DNA, the CDR3 is TGTGCCAGTAGTATCACGAGTGTTAGCAATCAGCCCCAGCATTTT. Translated, it gives CASSITSVSNQPQHF. Full variable domain (outside the CDR3, taken from reference TRBV19 and TRBJ1-5): DGGITQSPKYLFRKEGQNVTLSCEQNLNHDAMYWYRQDPGQGLRLIYYSQIVNDFQKGDIAEGYSVSREKKESFPLTVTSAQKNPTAFYLCASSITSVSNQPQHFGDGTRLSIL.

This chain uses TRBV2 with TRBJ2-3; the D is unclear. The CDR3 spans 12 residues. V gave up 0 bases and J gave up 8 bases, with 6 bases separating them. The germline CDR1 and CDR2 sequences are SNHLY and FYNNEI. The CDR3 coding sequence is TGTGCCAGCAGTGAAGCCCCCTCTACGCAGTATTTT. This sequence encodes CASSEAPSTQYF.

Worth noting for this clone: Within the sample, other DNA sequences also encode this same CDR3. The V gene is TRBV2, the J gene TRBJ2-3; TRBD1 agrees at 7 bases. With 6 bases clipped from V and 1 base from J, the junction kept 1 base outside the gene matches. Germline assignment: CDR1 SNHLY and CDR2 FYNNEI. The CDR3 is 13 residues long. In DNA, the CDR3 is TGTGCCAGCAGGGGGACAGGCACAGATACGCAGTATTTT. As protein: CASRGTGTDTQYF. Filled out from reference TRBV2 and TRBJ2-3, the complete variable domain reads EPEVTQTPSHQVTQMGQEVILRCVPISNHLYFYWYRQILGQKVEFLVSFYNNEISEKSEIFDDQFSVERPDGSNFTLKIRSTKLEDSAMYFCASRGTGTDTQYFGPGTRLTVL.

This clone has only one observation. The rearrangement uses TRBV15 and TRBJ1-5, with D possibly being TRBD1 (5 bases). The CDR3 consists of 14 residues. V lost 3 bases, J lost 0 bases, and 6 bases lay in between. Germline loops: CDR1 LNHNV, CDR2 YYDKDF (reference sequence). Here the CDR3 DNA reads TGTGCCACCAGCAGTAGGGGTAGCAATCAGCCCCAGCATTTT. This encodes CATSSRGSNQPQHF.

This chain links TRBV15 with TRBJ2-1; TRBD1 is a possible D gene (6 bases). The V gene lost 5 bases and the J gene lost 7 bases, with 12 bases spanning the gap. This CDR3 region has 13 residues. Germline lookup yields CDR1 LNHNV and CDR2 YYDKDF (reference sequence). The CDR3 loop is CATSPGRGNEQFF. DNA of the CDR3: TGTGCCACCAGCCCAGGAAGGGGGAATGAGCAGTTCTTC. Variable domain in full (rest from reference TRBV15 and TRBJ2-1): DAMVIQNPRYQVTQFGKPVTLSCSQTLNHNVMYWYQQKSSQAPKLLFHYYDKDFNNEADTPDNFQSRRPNTSFCFLDIRSPGLGDTAMYLCATSPGRGNEQFFGPGTRLTVL.

The rearrangement joins TRBV10-3 to TRBJ1-6; 8 bases are shared with TRBD1. The length of the CDR3 is 15 residues. The germline V gene has CDR1 ENHRY and CDR2 SYGVKD. With V trimmed by 10 bases and J by 0 bases, 5 bases remained unmatched. In DNA form, the CDR3 reads TGTGCCACCCACAGGGGGGTCTCCTATAATTCACCCCTCCACTTT. It specifies CATHRGVSYNSPLHF.

This clone was counted once. The chain links TRBV9 to TRBJ2-1; D possibly corresponds to TRBD1 (5 bases). The CDR3 spans 12 residues. Between the trimmed V and J ends, which lost 5 bases and 8 bases, there was a span of 11 bases. Germline V gene data show CDR1 as SGDLS and CDR2 as YYNGEE. The DNA of the CDR3 is TGTGCCAGCAGAAGAGACAGCGATGAGCAGTTCTTC. Residues: CASRRDSDEQFF.

The V and J genes are TRBV4-1 and TRBJ2-5; 8 bases agree with TRBD2. The CDR3 loop spans 19 amino acids. Germline V gene sequence: CDR1 MGHRA, CDR2 YSYEKL. With V trimmed by 1 base and J by 5 bases, 18 bases remained unmatched. The CDR3 here is CASSQVKKAGTSLEETQYF. In DNA form, the CDR3 reads TGCGCCAGCAGCCAAGTCAAAAAGGCCGGGACTAGTCTGGAGGAGACCCAGTACTTC.

The CDR3 coding sequence is TGTGCCAGCAGCTTGGCGGGTAGCTGGGAGACCCAGTACTTC. Protein: CASSLAGSWETQYF. The chain links TRBV5-6 to TRBJ2-5; D is uncertain. V lost 0 bases, J lost 5 bases, and 11 bases lay in between. Germline V gene data show CDR1 as SGHDT and CDR2 as YYEEEE. The CDR3 covers 14 residues.

This clone occurred once. The genes are TRBV28 and TRBJ1-1, with D hard to call. V was cut by 1 base and J by 0 bases, with 6 bases left in between. Germline-derived CDR1 and CDR2 are MDHEN and SYDVKM. This CDR3 is 14 amino acids long. The CDR3 region has the DNA TGTGCCAGCAGTTTATCTGGCCTGAACACTGAAGCTTTCTTT. This translates into CASSLSGLNTEAFF.

The rearrangement joins TRBV7-3 to TRBJ1-2; TRBD1 agrees at 7 bases. There are 14 residues in the CDR3. The germline V gene encodes CDR1 SGHTA and CDR2 FQGTGA. The trim removed 2 bases at V and 5 bases at J, leaving 5 bases unmatched. CDR3 sequence reads: CASSLAGQSYGYTF. The DNA of the CDR3 is TGTGCCAGCAGCTTAGCGGGACAGAGTTATGGCTACACCTTC.

This chain joins TRBV5-5 and TRBJ2-1, with 8 positions matching TRBD1. The germline V gene has CDR1 SGHKS and CDR2 YYEKEE (reference sequence). The V segment lost 2 bases and the J segment 6 bases; nucleotides outside the gene matches: 7. The CDR3 consists of 15 residues. CDR3 sequence reads: CASSFEDRASNEQFF. The CDR3 DNA reads as TGTGCCAGCAGCTTCGAGGACAGGGCCAGCAATGAGCAGTTCTTC.

The sample holds a few counts of this clone. This rearrangement joins TRBV5-1 to TRBJ1-5; tentative D call: TRBD1 (6 bases). In germline, CDR1 is SGHRS, CDR2 YFSETQ. The CDR3 runs to 16 residues. Trimming cost V 4 bases and J 3 bases, with 17 bases left between them. CDR3 residues: CASSQFPGGVNQPQHF. The CDR3 region has the DNA TGCGCCAGCAGCCAGTTCCCGGGGGGCGTCAATCAGCCCCAGCATTTT.

The V and J genes are TRBV6-5 and TRBJ1-5; D unclear. CDR1 is MNHEY and CDR2 is SVGAGI in the germline V gene. The V and J ends lost 0 bases and 1 base respectively, with 7 bases between them. The CDR3 has 15 amino acids. CDR3: CASSYSIQSNQPQHF. CDR3 sequence (DNA): TGTGCCAGCAGTTACTCGATACAAAGCAATCAGCCCCAGCATTTT.

The genes are TRBV11-2 and TRBJ2-7; 10 bases fit TRBD2. The junction had 6 bases not matched to a gene; V was cut back by 0 bases and J by 1 base. The length of the CDR3 is 17 residues. CDR1 SGHAT and CDR2 FQNNGV come from the germline V gene. The CDR3 DNA sequence: TGTGCCAGCAGCTTAGATCGGGCTAGCGGGGGATCCTACGAGCAGTACTTC. Amino acid sequence: CASSLDRASGGSYEQYF.

The chain combines TRBV11-2 with TRBJ1-3, with a tentative D call TRBD1 (5 bases). Germline assignment: CDR1 SGHAT and CDR2 FQNNGV. V gave up 6 bases and J gave up 0 bases, with 18 bases separating them. The CDR3 runs to 17 residues. The CDR3 is CASSSFRWGVSGNTIYF. As DNA, the CDR3 is TGTGCCAGCAGTTCATTTAGGTGGGGGGTCTCTGGAAACACCATATATTTT.

This chain links TRBV3-1 (or the pseudogene TRBV3-2) with TRBJ2-7, with TRBD2 as a possible D gene (5 bases). CDR1 and CDR2 (germline): LGHDT, YNNKEL (reference sequence). The V gene lost 1 base and the J gene lost 0 bases, with 10 bases spanning the gap. CDR3 length: 15 residues. The CDR3: CASSQGFGVSYEQYF. The DNA of the CDR3 is TGTGCCAGCAGCCAAGGGTTCGGGGTCTCCTACGAGCAGTACTTC.